The 14 T cell receptor beta chains presented below share a single source sample, sequenced in a study of T-cell memory formation after mild COVID-19. TCRdb re-analysed the 5' RACE reads in MiXCR, keeping a single row per CDR3 protein. The table lists 350,000 to 500,000 distinct CDR3 sequences, around 19% of them singletons. The specimen was PBMCs or a T cell subset sorted from them (not recorded which). The receptors originated from an adult woman who had mild COVID-19 (a few samples of this study predate the infection). Cell type and time point are not known.

As regards this clonotype: Mismatch with germline at one junction end may stem from a read error. The chain links TRBV7-9 to TRBJ1-4; tentative D call: TRBD1 (5 bases). CDR3 size: 15 residues. Looked up from germline, CDR1 is SEHNR and CDR2 is FQNEAQ (reference sequence). CDR3 residues: CASSLADSTTEKLFF. In nucleotides, the CDR3 is TGTGCCAGCAGCTTAGCCGACAGTACTACTGAAAAACTGTTTTTT.

The chain joins TRBV29-1 to TRBJ2-3, with D perhaps TRBD1 or TRBD2 (5 bases each). V was clipped by 8 bases and J by 2 bases, with 23 bases between them. The CDR3 has 16 amino acids. Germline V gene lookup returns CDR1 SQVTM and CDR2 ANQGSEA. CDR3 protein: CSPTLYYGDHTDTQYF. As DNA, the CDR3 is TGCAGCCCCACCCTGTACTATGGGGACCACACAGATACGCAGTATTTT.

This chain links TRBV12-3 or TRBV12-4 with TRBJ1-4, with D unclear. This CDR3 contains 11 residues. V was cut by 6 bases and J by 7 bases, with 6 bases left in between. CDR3 loop: CASSSGEKLFF. In DNA form, the CDR3 reads TGTGCCAGCAGCTCTGGTGAAAAACTGTTTTTT.

V usage is TRBV7-8 and J usage is TRBJ1-1; the match to TRBD1 covers 8 bases. The CDR3 is 17 residues long. Trimming cost V 4 bases and J 1 base; bases outside gene matches: 11. CDR1 is SGHVS, CDR2 FQNEAQ, per germline. This chain's CDR3 is CASSSRGQTDRNTEAFF. The CDR3 DNA reads as TGTGCCAGCAGCTCCAGGGGGCAAACGGATAGGAACACTGAAGCTTTCTTT.

The chain is built from TRBV4-1 and TRBJ2-2; the D gene could be TRBD1 or TRBD2 (6 bases each). V shed 0 bases and J shed 13 bases, with 15 bases lying between them. Germline CDR1 and CDR2: MGHRA and YSYEKL. CDR3 length: 14 amino acids. CDR3 residues: CASSQEIQGRRLFF. The CDR3 nucleotides are TGCGCCAGCAGCCAAGAAATCCAGGGGAGGAGGCTGTTTTTT.

This chain uses TRBV27 with TRBJ1-1, with D uncertain. The CDR3 extends over 13 amino acids. The V gene lost 6 bases and the J gene lost 3 bases, with 11 bases spanning the gap. The germline V gene has CDR1 MNHEY and CDR2 SMNVEV (reference sequence). The CDR3 is CASSRPGYTEAFF. The CDR3 region has the DNA TGTGCCAGCAGCAGACCAGGTTACACTGAAGCTTTCTTT.

V is TRBV7-2 and J is TRBJ2-2, with 8 bases lining up with TRBD2. With V trimmed by 3 bases and J by 5 bases, 11 bases remained unmatched. The CDR3 covers 17 residues. The germline V gene has CDR1 SGHTA and CDR2 FQGNSA. This CDR3 reads CASSLEWREEGTGELFF. CDR3 in DNA: TGTGCCAGCAGCTTGGAATGGCGGGAGGAAGGAACCGGGGAGCTGTTTTTT.

This clonotype was seen more than once but under ten times. CDR3 nucleotide sequence: TGTGCCACCAGCAGAGATACCGGGGAGGCGTATTATCCCTACAATGAGCAGTTCTTC. This sequence encodes CATSRDTGEAYYPYNEQFF. V and J are TRBV15 and TRBJ2-1; tentative D call: TRBD2 (6 bases). The V gene lost 0 bases and the J gene lost 2 bases, with 20 bases spanning the gap. CDR3 length: 19 residues. Germline V gene data show CDR1 as LNHNV and CDR2 as YYDKDF (reference sequence).

J is TRBJ2-7 and V is TRBV15; TRBD1 agrees at 8 bases. The trim removed 0 bases at V and 3 bases at J, leaving 7 bases unmatched. CDR1 LNHNV and CDR2 YYDKDF come from the germline V gene (reference sequence). The CDR3 extends over 16 amino acids. The CDR3: CATSRDYPGGLYEQYF. The CDR3 DNA reads as TGTGCCACCAGCAGAGATTATCCAGGGGGCCTCTACGAGCAGTACTTC.

This clonotype was seen only a few times. The chain is built from TRBV12-3 or TRBV12-4 and TRBJ2-7; D is perhaps TRBD2 (7 bases). This CDR3 is built from 12 residues. V lost 5 bases, J lost 8 bases, and 13 bases lay in between. CDR3 bases: TGTGCCAGCAGTGGGGGGGCTTCAAAGCAGTACTTC. It yields the protein CASSGGASKQYF.

The chain couples TRBV12-3 or TRBV12-4 to TRBJ1-1; a weak D match, TRBD1 (6 bases). This CDR3 contains 13 residues. Trimming took 6 bases from V and 4 from J, leaving 12 bases between them. The CDR3 spells CASRKGGATEAFF. The DNA of the CDR3 is TGTGCCAGCAGAAAGGGGGGGGCCACTGAAGCTTTCTTT.

The V and J genes are TRBV7-8 and TRBJ2-5, with D tentatively TRBD2 (7 bases). This CDR3 has 14 residues. CDR1 and CDR2 (germline): SGHVS, FQNEAQ. Trimming removed 6 bases from V and 4 bases from J, with 15 bases in between. The CDR3 region is CASRPGDYRETQYF. CDR3 DNA: TGTGCCAGCAGACCAGGGGACTATCGAGAGACCCAGTACTTC.

This chain joins TRBV12-2 and TRBJ2-7; the table's D call, TRBD2, was not checked against the DNA. TRBV12-2 is shown as a pseudogene. The CDR3 runs to 16 residues. The CDR3 region has the DNA TGTGCAAGTCGCCTTGCTTCGGGGCCCAGCTCCTACGAGCAGTACTTC. Protein sequence: CASRLASGPSSYEQYF.

This clonotype was counted only a few times. The chain is built from TRBV24-1 and TRBJ2-1; 12 nucleotides agree with TRBD1. Germline V CDR1 and CDR2: KGHDR, SFDVKD. The CDR3 spans 16 residues. J lost 7 bases, V lost 4 bases, and 7 bases had no gene match. CDR3 bases: TGTGCCACCAGTGAGGGGGGACAGGGGGCTTGGAATGAGCAGTTCTTC. This gives the protein CATSEGGQGAWNEQFF.